The clone carrying this T cell receptor beta chain was detected only a few times. Its antigen remains unknown. This entry is derived from a study of T cell repertoires in cytomegalovirus infection. As for the study in general: An indication of both CMV infection and matching HLA type came from public TCR beta signatures.

TCRdb ran MiXCR on the reads and lists one entry per CDR3 protein. The sample includes approximately 500,000 distinct CDR3 sequences, about 15% seen only once; the top ten take 20% to 30%. V was cut by 6 bases and J by 0 bases, with 12 bases left in between. The CDR3 is made up of 15 amino acids. Per germline, CDR1 MNHEY and CDR2 SVGAGI. Study-level results: Clonotype analysis showed dominance of the ex vivo response by HLA-C-restricted CMV-specific TCR beta clonotypes. The cumulative frequency of public TCR beta families distinguished individuals who carried CMV together with the relevant HLA.

Sequenced material: CD8+ T cells from PBMCs. The chain combines TRBV6-5 with TRBJ2-1, with D perhaps TRBD2 (5 bases). This sequence was found in a human donor in good health (CMV status not recorded). Some clones in this sample may be carry-over from other donors' samples. The CDR3 loop reads CASRIRGRSYNEQFF. In nucleotides, the CDR3 is TGTGCCAGCAGAATACGGGGTCGCTCCTACAATGAGCAGTTCTTC.